This entry concerns a single T cell receptor (beta chain). This clonotype was observed a few times. Its antigen is not yet known. No clone much larger than this one lies a single base away; base qualities are absent. The data were obtained in a study of regulatory T cells in long-lasting Graves disease (dated by TCRdb to about 2021). As for the study more broadly: Antithyroid drugs had been taken for less than 3 months by newly diagnosed Graves' disease patients. This study used TCR sequencing and RNA sequencing of peripheral blood to compare persistent Graves' disease patients against newly diagnosed Graves' disease patients. TCR sequencing covered 13 persistent and 20 newly diagnosed Graves' disease patients, around 35 samples in total. The study was conducted in China and was registered as a clinical trial.

What the study reported, not specific to this receptor: Compared with newly diagnosed patients, persistent Graves' disease patients had lower TCR Shannon entropy and fewer highly expanded clones, which suggests clonal expansion. The authors noted that the small sample size was a limitation that may lower accuracy. Patients with persistent disease shared more public clonotypes (around 3,000) than newly diagnosed patients did (more than 900). Peripheral blood alone was examined, since thyroid tissue, which constituted the primary lesion, could not be accessed. Persistent disease showed preferential use of TRBV28, TRBJ1-2 and TRBJ2-5, whereas newly diagnosed disease favored TRBV20-1 and TRBJ2-1. Sequencing and analysis were limited to the TCR beta chain.

From a lookup of the germline V gene, CDR1 and CDR2 are KGHSH and LQKENI. Spanning cysteine to phenylalanine, the CDR3 consists of 15 amino acids. Only the CDR3 part of the read is kept: 45 bases, read in frame from the first base. V is clipped by 2 bases and J by 5 bases, and the sequence between their germline boundaries is 15 bases long. The time point label, read with the paper, signifies: newly diagnosed GD, antithyroid drugs for less than 3 months. For both TCR sequencing and RNA sequencing, RNA was extracted from PBMCs using TRIzol. The diagnosis of Graves' disease was made according to American Thyroid Association guidelines. Patients were recruited from an endocrinology department in Xi'an, China. From each patient, approximately 9 milliliters of peripheral blood was collected into an EDTA anticoagulant tube. PBMCs were isolated by Ficoll Paque Plus density gradient separation without further T cell sorting. RNA quality was checked with an Agilent 2100 Bioanalyzer and agarose gel, and concentration with a NanoDrop 2000.

Library generation was performed with multiplex PCR. Sequenced on an Illumina HiSeq 4000. TCR beta libraries were built with iRepertoire HTBI primers and Arm-PCR amplification of CDR3 regions. Gel purification was performed on PCR products prior to sequencing. In the paper's pipeline: A total of 62 TRBV and 14 TRBJ segments were identified across samples and were used for gene usage analysis of CDR3 amino acid clonotypes. COPE and FqMerger were used to merge filtered high-quality paired reads into contigs. BLAST was used to align contigs to IMGT TRBV, TRBD and TRBJ reference genes, with CDR3 defined following IMGT. Any clonotype with a frequency above 0.1% was classified as a highly expanded clone. Shannon entropy served as the measure of repertoire diversity, while the Gini coefficient captured V-J evenness. Public clonotypes were defined as clonotypes shared by more than one individual. TCRdb itself trimmed the public reads at Q25 with fastp, ran MiXCR and retained productive beta chains. Merged by CDR3 protein, the rows form single entries marked with the most common genes and DNA. The V and J calls shown here were made by TCRdb, not taken from the authors' results. The table for this sample lists under 400,000 distinct CDR3 sequences; about a sixth of them were counted only once. The ten largest account for just under 30% of the sample.

The same sample was also used in a study of T cells in Graves' hyperthyroidism and ophthalmopathy. The second study's authors report: Stable Graves' hyperthyroidism was defined as the absence of progression to ophthalmopathy over 18 months of follow-up. Hyperthyroidism patients were newly diagnosed, had a disease duration of under 2 months, and were aged 18 to 65 years. The study excluded patients with uncontrolled infections, other autoimmune diseases, pregnancy or lactation. Diagnoses were based on clinical symptoms, serum thyroxine and TRAb, thyroid ultrasound and orbital computed tomography. For the first round of RT-PCR on the TCR CDR3, the HTBI primer set was used together with the Qiagen OneStep RT-PCR kit. Most expanded thyroid clonotypes (frequency above 0.001) were also detected in blood, suggesting blood repertoires may reflect thyroid immune responses. Ophthalmopathy was separated from stable hyperthyroidism by a 13 V-J signature model, with 85% to 90% sensitivity and 81% to 82% specificity obtained in cross-validation and 80%/75% obtained in testing. In validation, the model predicted progression to ophthalmopathy with around 71% sensitivity and 72% to 85% specificity, a median of about six months before onset. A discovery cohort of roughly 96 patients, roughly 45 with Graves' ophthalmopathy and approximately 57 with stable Graves' hyperthyroidism, was used to find distinguishing TCR V-J signatures. An independent validation cohort of under 20 hyperthyroidism patients and approximately 17 patients who later progressed to ophthalmopathy tested prospective prediction of ophthalmopathy. The 75 to 100 discovery patients were divided at random into training and test sets in a 7:3 ratio. Thyroid tissue and blood T-cell repertoires from over 5 Graves' hyperthyroidism patients were also compared in the study. Once sampling was done, hyperthyroidism patients were given methimazole at a starting dose of 30 mg daily, whereas ophthalmopathy patients were given high-dose intravenous methylprednisolone. Libraries were constructed in a second round of multiplex PCR, after which size selection and purification were carried out. Paired-end sequencing of the libraries was performed with 100 bp reads on an Illumina HiSeq2000. SOAPnuke was used to process the raw data, throwing out any read that contained adapters or uncalled bases, had a mean Phred below 15, or lacked an exact constant-primer or identifier match. High-quality paired reads were merged using COPE v1.2.5, and each unique nucleotide sequence was defined as a clonotype. Clonotypes were aligned to IMGT TRBV, TRBD and TRBJ reference segments using MiTCR v1.1. The analysis was restricted to V-J combinations with a frequency above 0.0001, which together covered around 99% of the repertoires. A TCS score was defined as the ratio of F50 (clonal expansion) to E x V (chaos), with BLOSUM62-based TCRdist applied between CDR3 peptides within each V-J. Welch's t-statistics and random forest reduced around 510 V-J features to about 13, which were used in a naive Bayes classifier (R e1071). No statistical method was used to set the sample size in advance, and investigators knew the group allocation. The paper reports TCR Vbeta CDR3 sequencing of approximately 140 peripheral blood samples: 40 or so ophthalmopathy, 75 to 80 hyperthyroidism and 17 progressor patients.

The sequence was collected from a man in his forties or fifties with Graves disease. Donor details come from another sample of the same person, matched by shared clones. Recombination joined TRBV18 with TRBJ2-5; no D segment can be confidently identified. The starting material was peripheral blood mononuclear cells (PBMCs), obtained at new diagnosis, from a patient treated with antithyroid drugs. The base sequence is TGTGCCAGCTCACCAACGGACCCCGTCCGCGAGACCCAGTACTTC. Its protein product is CASSPTDPVRETQYF.